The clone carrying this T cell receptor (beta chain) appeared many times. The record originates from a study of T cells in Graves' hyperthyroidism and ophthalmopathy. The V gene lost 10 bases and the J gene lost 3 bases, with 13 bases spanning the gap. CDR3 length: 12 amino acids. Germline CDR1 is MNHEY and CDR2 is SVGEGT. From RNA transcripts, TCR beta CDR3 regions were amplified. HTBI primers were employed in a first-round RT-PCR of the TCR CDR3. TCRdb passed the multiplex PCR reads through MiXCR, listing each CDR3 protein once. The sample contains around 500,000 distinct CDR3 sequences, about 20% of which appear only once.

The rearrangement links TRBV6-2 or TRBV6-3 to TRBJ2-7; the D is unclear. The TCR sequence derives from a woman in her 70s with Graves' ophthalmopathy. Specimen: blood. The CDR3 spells CATRSTRYEQYF. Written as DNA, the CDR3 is TGTGCCACCCGGTCCACCCGCTACGAGCAGTACTTC.